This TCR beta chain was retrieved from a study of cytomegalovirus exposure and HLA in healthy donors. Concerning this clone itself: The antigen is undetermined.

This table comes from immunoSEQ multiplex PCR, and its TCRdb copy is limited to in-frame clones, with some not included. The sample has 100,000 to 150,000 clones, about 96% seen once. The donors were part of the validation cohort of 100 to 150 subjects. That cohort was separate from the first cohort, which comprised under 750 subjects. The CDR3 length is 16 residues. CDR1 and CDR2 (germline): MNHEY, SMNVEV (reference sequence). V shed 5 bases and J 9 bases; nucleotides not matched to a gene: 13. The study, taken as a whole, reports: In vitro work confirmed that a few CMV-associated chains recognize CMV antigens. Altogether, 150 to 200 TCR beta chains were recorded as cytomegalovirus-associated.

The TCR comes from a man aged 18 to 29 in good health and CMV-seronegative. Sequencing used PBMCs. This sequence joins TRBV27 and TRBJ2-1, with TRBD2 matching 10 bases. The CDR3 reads CASSLSSGSLLSEQFF. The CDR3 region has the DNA TGTGCCAGCAGTCTGTCTAGCGGGAGTCTCTTATCTGAGCAGTTCTTC.